This paragraph reports one TCR beta chain. V dropped 0 bases and J dropped 0 bases, with 9 bases sitting between them. Germline CDR1 and CDR2: SGHNT and YYREEE (reference sequence). This CDR3 has 16 amino acids. This sample is drawn from a study of shared clonotypes between healthy human individuals. Looking at the study overall: Each donor's CD4 naive and CD4 memory cells filled three plates apiece, CD8 naive two, and CD8 memory one.

This table comes from immunoSEQ multiplex PCR, and its TCRdb copy is limited to in-frame clones, with some not included. The table shows some 550,000 clones, with more than 95% occurring only once. The chain employs TRBV5-4 and TRBJ1-4; no reliable D call. Sequenced sample: naive CD4+ T cells sorted from blood. Subset specified: CD45RA+ positively selected. The origin of this receptor is a young woman in good health. CDR3 residues: CASSLGQTATNEKLFF. In nucleotides, the CDR3 is TGTGCCAGCAGCTTGGGGCAGACTGCAACTAATGAAAAACTGTTTTTT.